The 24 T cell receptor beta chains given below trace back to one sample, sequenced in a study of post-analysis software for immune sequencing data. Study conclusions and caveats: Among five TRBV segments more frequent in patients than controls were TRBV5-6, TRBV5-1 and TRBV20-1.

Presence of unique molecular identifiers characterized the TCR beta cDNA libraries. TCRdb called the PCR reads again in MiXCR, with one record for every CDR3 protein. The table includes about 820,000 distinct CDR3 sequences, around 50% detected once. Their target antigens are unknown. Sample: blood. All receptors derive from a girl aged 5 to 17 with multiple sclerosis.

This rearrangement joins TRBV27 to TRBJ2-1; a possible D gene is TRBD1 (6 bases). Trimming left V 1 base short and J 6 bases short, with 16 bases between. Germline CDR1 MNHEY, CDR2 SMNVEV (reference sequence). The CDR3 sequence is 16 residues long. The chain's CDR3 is CASSLLGATLANEQFF. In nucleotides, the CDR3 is TGTGCCAGCAGTTTATTGGGGGCAACGTTAGCCAATGAGCAGTTCTTC.

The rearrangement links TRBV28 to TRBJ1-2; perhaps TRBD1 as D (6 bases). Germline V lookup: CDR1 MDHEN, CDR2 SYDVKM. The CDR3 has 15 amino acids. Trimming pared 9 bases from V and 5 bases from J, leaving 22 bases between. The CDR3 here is CASRLMNRDIYGYTF. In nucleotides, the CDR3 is TGTGCCAGTCGCCTTATGAACAGGGATATTTATGGCTACACCTTC.

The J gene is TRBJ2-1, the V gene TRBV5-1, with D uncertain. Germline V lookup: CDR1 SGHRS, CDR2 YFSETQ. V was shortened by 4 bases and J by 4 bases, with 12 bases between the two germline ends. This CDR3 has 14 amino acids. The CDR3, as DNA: TGCGCCAGCAGCCTAAGCACCATTTACAATGAGCAGTTCTTC. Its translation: CASSLSTIYNEQFF.

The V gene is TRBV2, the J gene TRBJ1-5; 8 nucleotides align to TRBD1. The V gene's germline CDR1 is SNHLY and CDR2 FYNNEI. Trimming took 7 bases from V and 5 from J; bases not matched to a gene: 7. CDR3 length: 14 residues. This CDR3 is CASTLDRAYQPQHF. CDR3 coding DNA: TGTGCCAGCACCCTGGACAGGGCTTATCAGCCCCAGCATTTT.

The CDR3 DNA reads as TGTGCCACCAGTGATGGAGAGGGAAGGAGTCGGGCAGATACGCAGTATTTT. The encoded protein is CATSDGEGRSRADTQYF. The chain combines TRBV24-1 with TRBJ2-3; possible D gene TRBD2, 5 bases. CDR3 length: 17 residues. Germline-derived CDR1 and CDR2 are KGHDR and SFDVKD. The ends were cut back, 3 bases at V and 4 bases at J, with 19 bases in the middle.

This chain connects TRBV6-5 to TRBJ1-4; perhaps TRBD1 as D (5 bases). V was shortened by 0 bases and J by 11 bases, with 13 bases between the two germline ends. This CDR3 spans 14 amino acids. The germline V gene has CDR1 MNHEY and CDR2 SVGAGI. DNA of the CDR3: TGTGCCAGCAGTTACTCAGTCAATCGGGACAAACTGTTTTTT. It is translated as CASSYSVNRDKLFF.

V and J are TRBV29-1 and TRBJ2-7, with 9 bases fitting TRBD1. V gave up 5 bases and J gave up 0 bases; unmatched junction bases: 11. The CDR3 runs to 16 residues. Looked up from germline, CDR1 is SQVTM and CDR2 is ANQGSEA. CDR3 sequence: CSVLTKPGQGSYEQYF. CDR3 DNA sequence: TGCAGCGTTCTTACTAAACCGGGACAGGGCTCCTACGAGCAGTACTTC.

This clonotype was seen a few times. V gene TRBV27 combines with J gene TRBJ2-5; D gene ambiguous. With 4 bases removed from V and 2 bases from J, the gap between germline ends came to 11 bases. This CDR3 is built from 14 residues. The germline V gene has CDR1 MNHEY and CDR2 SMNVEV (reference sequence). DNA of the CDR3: TGTGCCAGCAGTTCGATAGTCGCTCAAGAGACCCAGTACTTC. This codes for CASSSIVAQETQYF.

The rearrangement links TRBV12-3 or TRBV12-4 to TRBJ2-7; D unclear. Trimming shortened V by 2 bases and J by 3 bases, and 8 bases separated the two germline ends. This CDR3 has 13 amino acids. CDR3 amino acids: CASSLWQDYEQYF. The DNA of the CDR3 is TGTGCCAGCAGTTTATGGCAGGACTACGAGCAGTACTTC.

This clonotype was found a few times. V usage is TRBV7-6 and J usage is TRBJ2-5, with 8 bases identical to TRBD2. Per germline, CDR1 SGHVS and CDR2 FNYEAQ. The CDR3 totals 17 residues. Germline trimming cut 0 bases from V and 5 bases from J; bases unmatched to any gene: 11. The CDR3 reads CASSLALGVAGYETQYF. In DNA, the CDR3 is TGTGCCAGCAGCTTAGCGCTGGGGGTAGCGGGATACGAGACCCAGTACTTC. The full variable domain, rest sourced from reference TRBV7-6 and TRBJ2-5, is GAGVSQSPRYKVTKRGQDVALRCDPISGHVSLYWYRQALGQGPEFLTYFNYEAQQDKSGLPNDRFSAERPEGSISTLTIQRTEQRDSAMYRCASSLALGVAGYETQYFGPGTRLLVL.

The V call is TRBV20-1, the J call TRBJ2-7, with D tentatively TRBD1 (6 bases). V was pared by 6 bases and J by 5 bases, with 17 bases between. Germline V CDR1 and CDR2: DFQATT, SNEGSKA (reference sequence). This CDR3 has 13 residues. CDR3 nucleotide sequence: TGCAGTGCGATCGTGACAGGCCCAAACGAGCAGTACTTC. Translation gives CSAIVTGPNEQYF.

CDR3 coding DNA: TGCAGCGTTGAAAGGTTCCGCTATGGCTACACCTTC. Encoded protein: CSVERFRYGYTF. The chain has TRBV29-1 and TRBJ1-2; D call uncertain. Germline-derived CDR1 and CDR2 are SQVTM and ANQGSEA. Trimming shortened V by 2 bases and J by 4 bases, and 8 bases separated the two germline ends. The CDR3 has 12 residues.

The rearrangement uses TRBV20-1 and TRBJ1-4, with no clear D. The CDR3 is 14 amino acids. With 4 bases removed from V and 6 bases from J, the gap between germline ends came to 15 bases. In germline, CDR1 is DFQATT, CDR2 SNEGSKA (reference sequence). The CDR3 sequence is CSAKHRGLDEKLFF. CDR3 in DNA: TGCAGTGCTAAACACAGAGGACTGGATGAAAAACTGTTTTTT.

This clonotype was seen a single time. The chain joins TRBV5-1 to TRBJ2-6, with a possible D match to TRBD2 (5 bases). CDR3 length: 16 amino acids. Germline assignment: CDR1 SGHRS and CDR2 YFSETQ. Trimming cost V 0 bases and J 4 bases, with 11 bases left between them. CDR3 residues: CASSLERGGGANVLTF. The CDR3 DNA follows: TGCGCCAGCAGCTTGGAACGGGGTGGCGGGGCCAACGTCCTGACTTTC.

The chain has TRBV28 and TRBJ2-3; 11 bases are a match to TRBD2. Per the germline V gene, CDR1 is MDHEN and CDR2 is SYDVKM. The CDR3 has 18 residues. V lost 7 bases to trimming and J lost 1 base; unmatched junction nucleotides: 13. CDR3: CASTRRLAGGAGTDTQYF. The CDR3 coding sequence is TGTGCCAGCACCCGGCGGCTAGCGGGAGGTGCCGGCACAGATACGCAGTATTTT.

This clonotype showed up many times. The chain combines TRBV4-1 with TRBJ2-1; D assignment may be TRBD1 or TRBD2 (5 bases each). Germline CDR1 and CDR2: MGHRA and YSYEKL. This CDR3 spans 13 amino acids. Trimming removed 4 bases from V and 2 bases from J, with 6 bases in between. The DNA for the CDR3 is TGCGCCAGCAGCCCGGGGCCCTACAATGAGCAGTTCTTC. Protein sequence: CASSPGPYNEQFF.

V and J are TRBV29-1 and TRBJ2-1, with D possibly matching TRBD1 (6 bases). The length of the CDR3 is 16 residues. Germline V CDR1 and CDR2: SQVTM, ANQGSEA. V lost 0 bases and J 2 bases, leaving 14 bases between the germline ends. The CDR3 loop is CSVEDLQGSTYNEQFF. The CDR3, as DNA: TGCAGCGTTGAAGATCTCCAGGGGTCGACCTACAATGAGCAGTTCTTC.

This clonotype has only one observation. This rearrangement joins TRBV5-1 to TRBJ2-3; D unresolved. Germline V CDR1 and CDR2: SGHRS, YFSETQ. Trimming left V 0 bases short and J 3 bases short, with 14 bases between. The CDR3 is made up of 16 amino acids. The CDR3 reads CASSLVELRFTDTQYF. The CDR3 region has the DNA TGCGCCAGCAGCTTGGTGGAGTTAAGGTTTACAGATACGCAGTATTTT.

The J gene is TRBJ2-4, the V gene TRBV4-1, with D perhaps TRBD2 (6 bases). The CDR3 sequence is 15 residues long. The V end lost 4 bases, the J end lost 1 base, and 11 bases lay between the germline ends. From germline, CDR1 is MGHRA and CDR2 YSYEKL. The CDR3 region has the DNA TGCGCCAGCAGCCGCGGAGGGTTGGCCAAAAACATTCAGTACTTC. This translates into CASSRGGLAKNIQYF.

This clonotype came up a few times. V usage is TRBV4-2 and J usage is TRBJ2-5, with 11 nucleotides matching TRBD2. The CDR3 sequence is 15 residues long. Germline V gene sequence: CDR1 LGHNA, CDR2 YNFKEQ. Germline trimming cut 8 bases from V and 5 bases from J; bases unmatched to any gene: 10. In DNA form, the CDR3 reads TGTGCCAGCGGCCGGATAGCGGGAGGGGTGGAGACCCAGTACTTC. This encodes CASGRIAGGVETQYF.

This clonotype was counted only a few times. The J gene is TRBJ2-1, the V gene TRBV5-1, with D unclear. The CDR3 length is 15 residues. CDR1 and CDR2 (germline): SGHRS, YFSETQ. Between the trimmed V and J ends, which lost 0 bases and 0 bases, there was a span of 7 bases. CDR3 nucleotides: TGCGCCAGCAGCTTGGCCCTGTCCTCCTACAATGAGCAGTTCTTC. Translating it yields CASSLALSSYNEQFF. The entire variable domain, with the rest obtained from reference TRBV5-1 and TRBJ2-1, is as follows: KAGVTQTPRYLIKTRGQQVTLSCSPISGHRSVSWYQQTPGQGLQFLFEYFSETQRNKGNFPGRFSGRQFSNSRSEMNVSTLELGDSALYLCASSLALSSYNEQFFGPGTRLTVL.

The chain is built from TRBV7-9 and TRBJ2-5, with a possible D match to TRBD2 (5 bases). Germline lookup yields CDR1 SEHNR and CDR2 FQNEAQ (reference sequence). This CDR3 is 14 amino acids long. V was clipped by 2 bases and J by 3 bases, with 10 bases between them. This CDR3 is CASSLTSREETQYF. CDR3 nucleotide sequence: TGTGCCAGCAGCTTAACCTCGAGGGAAGAGACCCAGTACTTC.

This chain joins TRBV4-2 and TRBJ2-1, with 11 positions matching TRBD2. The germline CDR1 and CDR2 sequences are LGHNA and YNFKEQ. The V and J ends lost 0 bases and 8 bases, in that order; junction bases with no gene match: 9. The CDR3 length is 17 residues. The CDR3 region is CASSQDRLAGGIYEQFF. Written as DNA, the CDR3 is TGTGCCAGCAGCCAAGATCGTCTAGCGGGAGGCATCTATGAGCAGTTCTTC.

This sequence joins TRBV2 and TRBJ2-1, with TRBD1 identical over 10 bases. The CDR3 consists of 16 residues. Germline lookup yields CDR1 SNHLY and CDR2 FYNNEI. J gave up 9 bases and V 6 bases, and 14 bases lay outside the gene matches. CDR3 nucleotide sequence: TGTGCCAGCAGGAGGCCCCCCGGACAGGGGGTGAGTGAGCAGTTCTTC. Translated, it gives CASRRPPGQGVSEQFF.